These 20 T cell receptor beta chains were sequenced from one sample in a study of T cell responses to AZD1222 COVID-19 vaccine. Method: immunoSEQ multiplex PCR; TCRdb's copy keeps in-frame clones and lacks some. The table has about 120,000 clones, 91% seen once. Material: peripheral blood, obtained on day 0 of AZD1222 vaccination. These receptors originate from an adult in good health.

The V and J genes are TRBV11-2 and TRBJ2-5; 8 bases map to TRBD1. From germline, CDR1 is SGHAT and CDR2 FQNNGV. The trim removed 4 bases at V and 4 bases at J, leaving 8 bases unmatched. The CDR3 runs to 15 residues. CDR3: CASSSLQGGIETQYF. The CDR3 DNA sequence: TGTGCCAGCAGCTCACTACAGGGGGGAATAGAGACCCAGTACTTC.

The chain carries TRBV5-1 and TRBJ2-5; the match to TRBD2 covers 10 bases. This CDR3 is built from 15 residues. Germline V gene sequence: CDR1 SGHRS, CDR2 YFSETQ. V trimming: 4 bases; J trimming: 2 bases; junction bases outside the gene matches: 5. The CDR3 reads CASSISGRWQETQYF. The CDR3 DNA sequence: TGCGCCAGCAGCATTAGCGGGAGGTGGCAAGAGACCCAGTACTTC.

This clone was seen once. V and J are TRBV7-3 and TRBJ2-2; 12 bases map to TRBD1. V lost 1 base, J lost 4 bases, and 7 bases stayed unmatched. This CDR3 has 18 residues. Germline CDR1 is SGHTA and CDR2 is FQGTGA. The CDR3 sequence: CASSLMGQGAPGTGELFF. The CDR3 bases are TGTGCCAGCAGCTTAATGGGACAGGGGGCTCCTGGCACCGGGGAGCTGTTTTTT.

This chain connects TRBV28 to TRBJ1-1, with 9 bases aligning to TRBD1. CDR1 and CDR2 (germline): MDHEN, SYDVKM. The CDR3 is 13 residues long. The ends lost 10 bases at V and 4 bases at J; junction bases unmatched: 7. The CDR3 region has the DNA TGTGCCACCGTCCCGGGACAGGGCACTGAAGCTTTCTTT. Translating gives CATVPGQGTEAFF.

The chain employs TRBV6-5 and TRBJ2-3; TRBD2 is a possible D gene (5 bases). The ends were cut back, 3 bases at V and 10 bases at J, with 11 bases in the middle. CDR3 length: 12 amino acids. The germline CDR1 and CDR2 sequences are MNHEY and SVGAGI. The CDR3 nucleotides read TGTGCCAGCAGTTATTTTGGGAGAGCGCAGTATTTT. Its translation is CASSYFGRAQYF.

The CDR3 nucleotides are TGTGCCAGCAGCCAAGTGGACAGGTTCGCTGAAGCTTTCTTT. It translates to CASSQVDRFAEAFF. The V gene is TRBV14, the J gene TRBJ1-1, with TRBD1 identical over 7 bases. The CDR3 has 14 residues. Germline values: CDR1 SGHDN, CDR2 FVKESK. V trimming: 1 base; J trimming: 6 bases; junction bases outside the gene matches: 5.

This chain connects TRBV5-5 to TRBJ1-5; D ambiguous. This CDR3 region has 14 residues. The ends were cut back, 4 bases at V and 3 bases at J, with 11 bases in the middle. Looked up from germline, CDR1 is SGHKS and CDR2 is YYEKEE (reference sequence). As DNA, the CDR3 is TGTGCCAGCAGCACCGAGCAGGCCAATCAGCCCCAGCATTTT. Its protein product is CASSTEQANQPQHF.

The chain joins TRBV30 to TRBJ1-5, with TRBD1 identical over 9 bases. The CDR3 has 12 amino acids. J gave up 4 bases and V 5 bases, and 0 bases lay outside the gene matches. CDR1 is GTSNPN, CDR2 SVGIG, per germline (reference sequence). CDR3 sequence (DNA): TGTGCCTGGGGGACAGGGAATCAGCCCCAGCATTTT. Amino acid sequence: CAWGTGNQPQHF.

This clone appeared a few times. The chain joins TRBV6-6 to TRBJ2-3; D is uncertain. The CDR3 loop spans 13 amino acids. Per the germline V gene, CDR1 is MNHNY and CDR2 is SVGAGI (reference sequence). Trimming removed 0 bases from V and 4 bases from J, with 5 bases in between. CDR3 residues: CASSYSTADTQYF. The CDR3 nucleotides are TGTGCCAGCAGTTACTCTACAGCAGATACGCAGTATTTT.

V usage is TRBV4-1 and J usage is TRBJ2-3, with D perhaps assigned TRBD1 or TRBD2 (6 bases each). The CDR3 covers 16 residues. The germline gives CDR1 MGHRA, CDR2 YSYEKL. V dropped 0 bases and J dropped 4 bases, with 14 bases sitting between them. The chain's CDR3 is CASSQDWGRGADTQYF. In DNA, the CDR3 is TGCGCCAGCAGCCAAGATTGGGGGCGCGGGGCAGATACGCAGTATTTT.

The chain is built from TRBV5-1 and TRBJ1-5; the match to TRBD1 covers 9 bases. The CDR3 extends over 16 amino acids. V lost 2 bases, J lost 9 bases, and 12 bases stayed unmatched. Germline V gene data show CDR1 as SGHRS and CDR2 as YFSETQ. CDR3 residues: CASSFYRDRAHRPQHF. The CDR3 coding sequence is TGCGCCAGCAGCTTTTACCGGGACAGGGCCCATCGGCCCCAGCATTTT.

The table lists this clone with a count of one. J is TRBJ2-5 and V is TRBV12-5, with D unclear. From germline, CDR1 is LGHNT and CDR2 FRNRAP. The CDR3 runs to 12 residues. The germline V and J ends were trimmed by 4 bases and 4 bases, with 7 bases remaining between them. CDR3 in amino acids: CASGSTTETQYF. For the CDR3, the DNA is TGTGCTAGTGGTTCCACGACAGAGACCCAGTACTTC.

The chain recombines TRBV10-2 with TRBJ1-3; TRBD1 is a possible D gene (6 bases). V was trimmed by 0 bases and J by 4 bases, leaving 10 bases between them. In germline, CDR1 is WSHSY, CDR2 SAAADI. The CDR3 consists of 15 residues. The CDR3 bases are TGCGCCAGCAGTGAGTCTGGAGGGACAGGAAACACCATATATTTT. It encodes CASSESGGTGNTIYF.

The chain links TRBV7-3 to TRBJ2-1, with 7 positions matching TRBD2. The CDR3 is made up of 15 amino acids. The V gene's germline CDR1 is SGHTA and CDR2 FQGTGA. Trimming removed 3 bases from V and 6 bases from J; junction bases left unmatched: 8. The CDR3 sequence: CASSFMGGGINEQFF. The CDR3 region has the DNA TGTGCCAGCAGCTTTATGGGCGGGGGAATCAATGAGCAGTTCTTC.

This clone has only one observation. The genes are TRBV29-1 and TRBJ2-5; 10 bases line up with TRBD2. Germline CDR1 SQVTM, CDR2 ANQGSEA. The CDR3 is 14 residues long. Trimming cost V 5 bases and J 5 bases; bases outside gene matches: 8. CDR3 nucleotides: TGCAGCGTTACCAGCGGGAGGGGGAGGGAGACCCAGTACTTC. Translation: CSVTSGRGRETQYF.

The CDR3 DNA sequence: TGTGCTAGTGGTTTATTCAGCAATCATCAGCCCCAGCATTTT. The encoded protein is CASGLFSNHQPQHF. This chain joins TRBV12-5 and TRBJ1-5; D is uncertain. V shed 3 bases and J shed 5 bases, with 11 bases lying between them. This CDR3 has 14 amino acids. Germline V gene lookup returns CDR1 LGHNT and CDR2 FRNRAP.

The genes are TRBV28 and TRBJ2-2; 15 bases are a match to TRBD2. Unmatched junction bases numbered 15, after V lost 6 bases and J lost 4 bases. The CDR3 totals 20 residues. The V gene's germline CDR1 is MDHEN and CDR2 SYDVKM. CDR3 amino acids: CASSSLRTSGRARGTGELFF. In DNA, the CDR3 is TGTGCCAGCAGCTCCCTCCGGACTAGCGGGAGGGCCAGGGGCACCGGGGAGCTGTTTTTT.

The chain joins TRBV30 to TRBJ1-2; 7 nucleotides line up with TRBD1. The CDR3 length is 11 residues. V was clipped by 7 bases and J by 10 bases; unmatched bases: 9. In germline, CDR1 is GTSNPN, CDR2 SVGIG (reference sequence). CDR3 DNA sequence: TGTGCCTATAGCAGGGGGGAAATCTACACCTTC. Translated, it gives CAYSRGEIYTF.

V and J are TRBV28 and TRBJ1-4; D may be TRBD1 (6 bases). The length of the CDR3 is 14 residues. V was cut by 6 bases and J by 10 bases, with 18 bases left in between. Germline V gene lookup returns CDR1 MDHEN and CDR2 SYDVKM. CDR3 in amino acids: CASRLPGVEAKLFF. The CDR3 nucleotides read TGTGCCAGCAGACTCCCAGGGGTGGAGGCAAAACTGTTTTTT.

The genes are TRBV7-2 and TRBJ1-2; D gene uncertain. V gave up 1 base and J gave up 4 bases, with 10 bases separating them. Per germline, CDR1 SGHTA and CDR2 FQGNSA. This CDR3 comprises 14 residues. The chain's CDR3 is CASSLGNSLYGYTF. The CDR3 DNA is TGTGCCAGCAGCTTAGGAAACAGTCTCTATGGCTACACCTTC.